These T cell receptor beta chains were read from a single sample in a study of CD8 T cells in ankylosing spondylitis. Each CDR3 protein gets one entry after TCRdb re-called the 5' RACE reads with MiXCR. The data show 200,000 or so distinct CDR3 sequences, roughly 25% seen once. The source material was blood, either unsorted or a sorted T cell fraction (not recorded which). These TCRs come from a male donor with ankylosing spondylitis or in good health (not recorded which). Each CDR3 is given with its conserved first and last residue. D genes are given only for firm matches. Rows give clone size only sometimes, using once, few, many, or a class for an expanded clone.

>.|TRBJ2-3|TRBV4-1|many
CASSRWGGLSTDTQYF
TGCGCCAGCAGCCGGTGGGGGGGCCTAAGCACAGATACGCAGTATTTT
>TRBD2|TRBJ2-1|TRBV20-1|.
CSASGTNVYNEQFF
TGCAGTGCTTCCGGGACTAACGTTTACAATGAGCAGTTCTTC
>TRBD2|TRBJ2-1|TRBV29-1|.
CSVSGRADEQFF
TGCAGCGTGAGCGGGAGGGCCGATGAGCAGTTCTTC
>.|TRBJ2-3|TRBV15|.
CATSRDLQITDTQYF
TGTGCCACCAGCAGAGATCTCCAGATCACAGATACGCAGTATTTT
>TRBD2|TRBJ2-1|TRBV15|once
CATKRTSGKSDEQFF
TGTGCCACGAAACGGACTAGCGGGAAATCGGATGAGCAGTTCTTC
>TRBD2|TRBJ2-7|TRBV5-1|many
CASSLAVPGGQYEQYF
TGCGCCAGCAGCTTGGCCGTTCCGGGAGGGCAGTACGAGCAGTACTTC
>.|TRBJ2-1|TRBV28|few
CASIATDYNEQFF
TGTGCCAGCATCGCGACGGATTACAATGAGCAGTTCTTC
>TRBD2|TRBJ2-1|TRBV19|few
CASSIEGPSGYNEQFF
TGTGCCAGTAGTATAGAGGGGCCTAGCGGCTACAATGAGCAGTTCTTC
>.|TRBJ2-7|TRBV10-3|.
CAISGDGTYEQYF
TGTGCCATCAGTGGGGACGGAACTTACGAGCAGTACTTC
>.|TRBJ1-2|TRBV29-1|many
CSVVDAGLYGYTF
TGCAGCGTTGTGGATGCAGGACTCTATGGCTACACCTTC
>.|TRBJ1-1|TRBV20-1|many
CSARVNTEAFF
TGCAGTGCTAGAGTCAACACTGAAGCTTTCTTT
>.|TRBJ2-7|TRBV12-3/TRBV12-4|many
CASSRGTTSYEQYF
TGTGCCAGCAGTAGGGGGACAACTTCCTACGAGCAGTACTTC
>TRBD1|TRBJ1-6|TRBV6-5|.
CASSYSGTGGSYNSPLHF
TGTGCCAGCAGTTACTCGGGGACAGGGGGCTCCTATAATTCACCCCTCCACTTT
>TRBD2|TRBJ2-3|TRBV10-3|.
CAISELLAGGTQYF
TGTGCCATCAGTGAGTTGTTAGCGGGAGGCACGCAGTATTTT
>.|TRBJ1-1|TRBV7-9|many
CASSLAGKPYEAFF
TGTGCCAGCAGCTTAGCGGGGAAACCCTATGAAGCTTTCTTT
>.|TRBJ1-1|TRBV6-1|.
CATLKRQNTEAFF
TGTGCCACCTTGAAGCGACAGAACACTGAAGCTTTCTTT
>.|TRBJ2-7|TRBV29-1|.
CSATTGKYEQYF
TGCAGCGCTACCACAGGGAAATACGAGCAGTACTTC
>.|TRBJ1-1|TRBV5-5|many
CASSLSQQRTEAFF
TGTGCCAGCAGCTTGTCCCAACAGCGCACTGAAGCTTTCTTT
>.|TRBJ2-7|TRBV20-1|many
CSARSSYEQYF
TGCAGTGCTAGAAGCTCCTACGAGCAGTACTTC
>.|TRBJ2-4|TRBV6-1|.
CASSRGLSAKNIQYF
TGTGCCAGCAGTCGGGGACTGTCAGCCAAAAACATTCAGTACTTC
>.|TRBJ2-2|TRBV12-5|.
CASAGGRNTGELFF
TGTGCTAGTGCCGGGGGACGGAACACCGGGGAGCTGTTTTTT
>.|TRBJ1-2|TRBV6-2/TRBV6-3|.
CASLSGFGYTF
TGTGCCAGCCTATCGGGGTTTGGCTACACCTTC
>TRBD2|TRBJ2-5|TRBV6-1|.
CASTLTSGSTETQYF
TGTGCCAGCACCCTTACTAGCGGGAGTACTGAGACCCAGTACTTC
>TRBD1|TRBJ1-1|TRBV29-1|many
CSVGTVEAFF
TGCAGCGTGGGGACAGTTGAAGCTTTCTTT
>TRBD2|TRBJ2-1|TRBV7-6|many
CASSIGTSRTEQFF
TGTGCCAGCAGCATAGGGACTAGCAGAACTGAGCAGTTCTTC
>.|TRBJ2-1|TRBV5-1|.
CASREGQNSYNEQFF
TGCGCCAGCAGGGAGGGACAGAACTCCTACAATGAGCAGTTCTTC
>.|TRBJ2-6|TRBV7-2|.
CASSMTGGGANVLTF
TGTGCCAGCAGCATGACGGGTGGTGGGGCCAACGTCCTGACTTTC
>.|TRBJ1-5|TRBV12-3/TRBV12-4|many
CASSGNRVQPQHF
TGTGCCAGCAGTGGGAACAGGGTTCAGCCCCAGCATTTT
>.|TRBJ2-1|TRBV7-3|many
CASSLRPYNEQFF
TGTGCCAGCAGCTTAAGACCGTACAATGAGCAGTTCTTC
>TRBD2|TRBJ2-7|TRBV6-1|.
CASSLSGSSSYEQYF
TGTGCCAGCAGTCTTAGCGGGAGCAGCTCCTACGAGCAGTACTTC
>TRBD1|TRBJ1-2|TRBV20-1|.
CSAPRTGRGRGYTF
TGCAGTGCTCCCCGGACAGGGAGGGGGAGAGGCTACACCTTC
>.|TRBJ1-3|TRBV27|few
CASSPRTDFHSGNTIYF
TGTGCCAGCAGTCCCCGGACGGATTTTCACTCTGGAAACACCATATATTTT
>.|TRBJ1-1|TRBV29-1|once
CSVAIDTEAFF
TGCAGCGTAGCCATAGACACTGAAGCTTTCTTT
>.|TRBJ1-2|TRBV15|many
CATSRDTTAQARGYTF
TGTGCCACCAGCAGAGATACTACCGCACAAGCCCGAGGCTACACCTTC
>.|TRBJ2-5|TRBV9|.
CASSVAGYQETQYF
TGTGCCAGCAGCGTAGCTGGTTACCAAGAGACCCAGTACTTC
>.|TRBJ2-1|TRBV11-2|many
CASSSGNWGSSYNEQFF
TGTGCCAGCAGCTCGGGTAATTGGGGTAGCTCCTACAATGAGCAGTTCTTC
>.|TRBJ1-6|TRBV12-3/TRBV12-4|.
CTFSFTERPSSYNSPLHF
TGTACCTTCAGTTTTACAGAACGACCCAGCTCCTATAATTCACCCCTCCACTTT
>.|TRBJ2-4|TRBV5-6|many
CASSLSAKNIQYF
TGTGCCAGCAGCTTGTCAGCCAAAAACATTCAGTACTTC
>.|TRBJ1-5|TRBV3-1|many
CASSQGAGAPQHF
TGTGCCAGCAGCCAGGGCGCAGGGGCGCCCCAGCATTTT
>.|TRBJ2-5|TRBV24-1|.
CATSARGPALETQYF
TGTGCCACCAGTGCAAGGGGACCCGCGCTGGAGACCCAGTACTTC
>TRBD2|TRBJ2-1|TRBV12-5|.
CASGLTHLGLAEGNNEQFF
TGTGCTAGTGGTTTAACCCACTTGGGACTAGCGGAGGGGAACAATGAGCAGTTCTTC
>TRBD2|TRBJ2-5|TRBV6-1|many
CASSRPSGRETQYF
TGTGCCAGCAGTCGTCCTAGCGGGAGGGAGACCCAGTACTTC
>TRBD1|TRBJ1-4|TRBV4-1|many
CASSHPDRGGEKLFF
TGCGCCAGCAGCCATCCCGACAGGGGTGGCGAAAAACTGTTTTTT
>TRBD2|TRBJ2-1|TRBV20-1|many
CSANTGGAVNEQFF
TGCAGTGCTAACACGGGGGGAGCTGTCAATGAGCAGTTCTTC
>TRBD1|TRBJ2-7|TRBV7-3|many
CASSSQGAPLYEQYF
TGTGCCAGCAGCTCCCAGGGGGCCCCCCTTTACGAGCAGTACTTC
>.|TRBJ2-2|TRBV7-3|few
CASSRGPAGATGELFF
TGTGCCAGCAGCCGCGGTCCTGCAGGGGCTACCGGGGAGCTGTTTTTT
>.|TRBJ2-5|TRBV7-8|once
CASSSPSKTQYF
TGTGCCAGCAGCTCGCCTTCGAAGACCCAGTACTTC
>.|TRBJ2-1|TRBV20-1|.
CSAPINEQFF
TGCAGTGCCCCCATCAATGAGCAGTTCTTC
>TRBD1|TRBJ2-5|TRBV29-1|.
CSVESDRAYQETQYF
TGCAGCGTTGAAAGCGACAGGGCGTACCAAGAGACCCAGTACTTC
>TRBD2|TRBJ2-7|TRBV6-5|many
CASSYSMSTSGTYEQYF
TGTGCCAGCAGTTACTCGATGTCGACTAGCGGGACTTACGAGCAGTACTTC